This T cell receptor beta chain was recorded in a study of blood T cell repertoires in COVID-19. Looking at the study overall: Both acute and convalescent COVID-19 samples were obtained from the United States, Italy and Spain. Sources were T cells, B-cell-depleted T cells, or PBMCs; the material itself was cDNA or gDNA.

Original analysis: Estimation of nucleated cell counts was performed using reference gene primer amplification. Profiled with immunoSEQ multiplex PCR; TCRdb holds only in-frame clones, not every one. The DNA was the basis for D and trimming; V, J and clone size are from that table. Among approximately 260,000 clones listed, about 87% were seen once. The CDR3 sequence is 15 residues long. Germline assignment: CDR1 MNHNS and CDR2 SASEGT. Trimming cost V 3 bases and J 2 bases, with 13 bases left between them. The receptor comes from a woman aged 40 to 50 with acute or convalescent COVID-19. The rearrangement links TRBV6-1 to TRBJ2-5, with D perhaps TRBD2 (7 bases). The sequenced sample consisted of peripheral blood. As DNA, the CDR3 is TGTGCCAGCAGTGATAGGGGGGGGCGTCAAGAGACCCAGTACTTC. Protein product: CASSDRGGRQETQYF.